The next 17 T cell receptor beta chains were all read from a single sample in a study of blood T cells in healthy people across ages. Then a second PCR, running roughly 7 to 12 cycles, was carried out with a sample-barcoded 5' primer and a J-beta primer mix. A single record per CDR3 protein comes from TCRdb applying MiXCR to the 5' RACE reads. Of about 650,000 distinct CDR3 sequences in the sample, about a third were seen once. Sequences were obtained from blood. The receptors derive from a woman of 80 years or more in good health.

The sample holds many counts of this clonotype. The chain carries TRBV27 and TRBJ2-7; TRBD2 aligns across 10 bases. The CDR3 contains 17 residues. Per germline, CDR1 MNHEY and CDR2 SMNVEV (reference sequence). V gave up 2 bases and J gave up 5 bases; unmatched junction bases: 12. The CDR3 DNA reads as TGTGCCAGCAGTTTAAGGACTAGCGGTGTAAGGAAGGACGAGCAGTACTTC. It translates to CASSLRTSGVRKDEQYF.

The table lists this clonotype with many counts. The V call is TRBV20-1, the J call TRBJ2-1, with a possible D match to TRBD1 (5 bases). Trimming removed 5 bases from V and 0 bases from J, with 11 bases in between. CDR1 is DFQATT and CDR2 is SNEGSKA in the germline V gene (reference sequence). The CDR3 is made up of 14 amino acids. Here the CDR3 DNA reads TGCAGTGCTGTCAGGGTCAGCTCCTACAATGAGCAGTTCTTC. Its protein is CSAVRVSSYNEQFF.

This clonotype was observed at least ten times. J is TRBJ2-5 and V is TRBV20-1, with TRBD2 identical over 9 bases. Germline-derived CDR1 and CDR2 are DFQATT and SNEGSKA (reference sequence). The CDR3 length is 16 residues. With V trimmed by 5 bases and J by 2 bases, 12 bases remained unmatched. The CDR3 region has the DNA TGCAGTGCTCCGCCATCCCTAGCGGGGACACAAGAGACCCAGTACTTC. It yields the protein CSAPPSLAGTQETQYF.

This chain connects TRBV10-3 to TRBJ1-3; D uncertain. Germline V CDR1 and CDR2: ENHRY, SYGVKD. V was pared by 3 bases and J by 0 bases, with 9 bases between. This CDR3 is 15 amino acids long. The CDR3 sequence is CAISDDTSSGNTIYF. In nucleotides, the CDR3 is TGTGCCATCAGTGATGACACGAGCTCTGGAAACACCATATATTTT.

This sequence joins TRBV2 and TRBJ2-1; D unresolved. Trimming removed 6 bases from V and 7 bases from J, with 13 bases in between. The CDR3 runs 13 residues. The V gene's germline CDR1 is SNHLY and CDR2 FYNNEI. The CDR3 spells CASRVRLGNEQFF. CDR3 coding DNA: TGTGCCAGCAGGGTTAGACTGGGAAATGAGCAGTTCTTC.

This clonotype was detected only a few times. The V and J genes are TRBV29-1 and TRBJ1-2; TRBD1 matches 8 bases. The CDR3 runs to 14 residues. Germline V gene data show CDR1 as SQVTM and CDR2 as ANQGSEA. After removal of 3 bases from V and 3 bases from J, the junction contained 6 bases not matched to a gene. The CDR3 here is CSVEFPGGDYGYTF. As DNA, the CDR3 is TGCAGCGTTGAGTTTCCAGGGGGCGACTATGGCTACACCTTC. Filled out from reference TRBV29-1 and TRBJ1-2, the complete variable domain reads SAVISQKPSRDICQRGTSLTIQCQVDSQVTMMFWYRQQPGQSLTLIATANQGSEATYESGFVIDKFPISRPNLTFSTLTVSNMSPEDSSIYLCSVEFPGGDYGYTFGSGTRLTVV.

The V gene is TRBV6-2 or TRBV6-3, the J gene TRBJ2-7, with 10 bases aligning to TRBD2. TRBJ2-5 matches the DNA end more closely, so the J call is doubtful. This CDR3 comprises 15 residues. The germline gives CDR1 MNHEY, CDR2 SVGEGT. CDR3 coding DNA: TGTGCCAGCAGTTGGACTAGCGGAAACCGAGAGACCCAGTACTTC. This translates into CASSWTSGNRETQYF.

The chain is built from TRBV27 and TRBJ2-1; tentative D call: TRBD2 (5 bases). Trimming pared 2 bases from V and 6 bases from J, leaving 11 bases between. This CDR3 comprises 14 residues. Germline CDR1 reads MNHEY; CDR2 reads SMNVEV (reference sequence). The CDR3 loop is CASSLGWRSNEQFF. For the CDR3, the DNA is TGTGCCAGCAGTTTAGGGTGGAGGAGCAATGAGCAGTTCTTC.

At least ten counts were recorded for this clonotype. The chain combines TRBV5-1 with TRBJ2-3; the match to TRBD1 covers 8 bases. J was trimmed by 6 bases and V by 4 bases; bases with no gene match: 10. This CDR3 spans 15 amino acids. Germline V lookup: CDR1 SGHRS, CDR2 YFSETQ. CDR3: CASSPQTGAWDTQYF. The CDR3 DNA reads TGCGCCAGCAGCCCTCAGACAGGGGCTTGGGATACGCAGTATTTT.

This clonotype was counted a few times. V usage is TRBV7-9 and J usage is TRBJ2-2; D ambiguous. The CDR3 covers 13 residues. Trimming left V 3 bases short and J 3 bases short, with 5 bases between. Germline CDR1 reads SEHNR; CDR2 reads FQNEAQ (reference sequence). Here the CDR3 reads CASSFAHTGELFF. The DNA of the CDR3 is TGTGCCAGCAGCTTTGCGCACACCGGGGAGCTGTTTTTT.

This clonotype has more than one count but fewer than ten. The rearrangement joins TRBV14 to TRBJ1-1; no clear D gene. Trimming took 0 bases from V and 4 from J, leaving 9 bases between them. The CDR3 has 14 residues. Germline values: CDR1 SGHDN, CDR2 FVKESK. The CDR3 DNA reads as TGTGCCAGCAGCCAAGAGGCGGGATCCACTGAAGCTTTCTTT. Its protein product is CASSQEAGSTEAFF.

This clonotype was detected once. This may stem from a read error, because a much larger clone lies one nucleotide away. V gene TRBV5-1 combines with J gene TRBJ2-7; D may correspond to TRBD1 or TRBD2 (6 bases each). CDR3 length: 14 amino acids. Germline assignment: CDR1 SGHRS and CDR2 YFSETQ. With 3 bases removed from V and 9 bases from J, the gap between germline ends came to 19 bases. The CDR3 region has the DNA TGCGCCAGCAGCTGGGGGCAGGAGGGGCCCCCGCAGTACTTC. Translated, it gives CASSWGQEGPPQYF.

This clonotype has at least ten counts. The rearrangement uses TRBV7-7 and TRBJ2-5; 7 bases are shared with TRBD1. The CDR3 consists of 14 residues. Germline loops: CDR1 SSHAT, CDR2 FNYEAQ (reference sequence). The trim removed 5 bases at V and 4 bases at J, leaving 7 bases unmatched. In DNA, the CDR3 is TGTGCCAGCAGCCCGACAGGGACCGCAGAGACCCAGTACTTC. Protein: CASSPTGTAETQYF.

V gene TRBV6-1 combines with J gene TRBJ1-1; D unresolved. CDR3 length equals 15 residues. The germline V and J ends were trimmed by 5 bases and 3 bases, with 16 bases remaining between them. CDR1 and CDR2 from the germline V gene are MNHNS and SASEGT. CDR3 sequence: CASSPPARSYTEAFF. CDR3 sequence (DNA): TGTGCCAGCAGTCCCCCGGCCAGGTCTTACACTGAAGCTTTCTTT.

This clonotype showed up many times. The DNA for the CDR3 is TGTGCCAGCACCAACGGGGCGGTGGGGAGTGAGCAGTTCTTC. Its translation is CASTNGAVGSEQFF. The chain has TRBV6-2 or TRBV6-3 and TRBJ2-1; perhaps D is TRBD1 or TRBD2 (5 bases each). Trimming removed 7 bases at V and 9 bases at J, with 19 bases between. From germline, CDR1 is MNHEY and CDR2 SVGEGT. This CDR3 has 14 amino acids.

At least ten counts were recorded for this clonotype. This chain connects TRBV6-2 or TRBV6-3 to TRBJ1-2; perhaps TRBD1 as D (6 bases). Germline values: CDR1 MNHEY, CDR2 SVGEGT. Trimming took 2 bases from V and 8 from J, leaving 9 bases between them. This CDR3 is built from 12 residues. CDR3 sequence: CASSYGGRGYTF. CDR3 DNA sequence: TGTGCCAGCAGTTACGGGGGCCGCGGCTACACCTTC.

The chain recombines TRBV20-1 with TRBJ2-7; no firm D call. The V end was cut by 4 bases, the J end by 0 bases, with 10 bases between. This CDR3 has 13 amino acids. The germline V gene has CDR1 DFQATT and CDR2 SNEGSKA (reference sequence). This CDR3 reads CSAIQTLSYEQYF. CDR3 nucleotide sequence: TGCAGTGCTATACAGACACTCTCCTACGAGCAGTACTTC.